Below are 23 T cell receptor beta chains sequenced from a single sample in a study of circulating CD8 cells and anti-PD-1 response in melanoma (dated by TCRdb to between 2020 and 2021). Using a BD FACSAria II cell sorter, four subsets defined by PD-1 and/or TIGIT were sorted out of live CD3+CD8+TCRalphabeta+ cells. Sequencing instrument: NextSeq 500. The QIAseq Immune Repertoire RNA Library Kit, Human TCR Panel, was used to prepare TCR libraries from approximately 16 ng of total RNA. TCRdb reprocessed the public reads (quality trimming at Q25 with fastp, clone calling with MiXCR) and kept in-frame beta chains. When rows share a CDR3 protein, they turn into one entry using the most common DNA and genes. The sample has around 1,800 distinct CDR3 sequences on record, about 7.9% of them singletons. The biggest ten clones account for 7% to 10% of the sample. This specimen consisted of CD8+ T cells from PBMCs, obtained at baseline or after one month of anti-PD-1 therapy (not recorded which). The receptors originated from a human donor with melanoma.

As for this clonotype: With a much larger clone just one base away, this may be a read error. V and J are TRBV9 and TRBJ2-1, with 10 bases lining up with TRBD1. The CDR3 is 13 amino acids. Germline CDR1 and CDR2: SGDLS and YYNGEE. The CDR3 is CAGSGGQGHEQFF. Here the CDR3 DNA reads TGTGCCGGCAGCGGGGGACAGGGGCATGAGCAGTTCTTC. The complete variable domain, with remaining parts taken from reference TRBV9 and TRBJ2-1, reads DSGVTQTPKHLITATGQRVTLRCSPRSGDLSVYWYQQSLDQGLQFLIQYYNGEERAKGNILERFSAQQFPDLHSELNLSSLELGDSALYFCAGSGGQGHEQFFGPGTRLTVL.

Note on this clonotype: Just one base apart from a much larger clone, this may be a read error. V and J are TRBV25-1 and TRBJ2-7; D is possibly TRBD2 (6 bases). The CDR3 runs 15 residues. Germline assignment: CDR1 MGHDK and CDR2 SYGVNS. The CDR3 DNA is TGTGCCAGCAGTGGACGTACGGGGGAAGCCTACGAGCGGTACTTC. This translates into CASSGRTGEAYERYF.

This clonotype rates as medium-sized. This chain links TRBV24-1 with TRBJ2-2; D is possibly TRBD1 (5 bases). The CDR3 totals 15 residues. V was clipped by 7 bases and J by 6 bases, with 17 bases between them. Germline V gene data show CDR1 as KGHDR and CDR2 as SFDVKD. The CDR3 region is CATRSRQGEAGELFF. In nucleotides, the CDR3 is TGTGCCACCAGGTCGCGGCAGGGCGAGGCCGGGGAGCTGTTTTTT.

By sample share, this clonotype is large. The chain employs TRBV28 and TRBJ2-2; D gene ambiguous. Between the trimmed V and J ends, which lost 5 bases and 6 bases, there was a span of 10 bases. Germline V lookup: CDR1 MDHEN, CDR2 SYDVKM. The CDR3 has 13 amino acids. CDR3 DNA: TGTGCCAGCAGTACCCTGGTACCCGGGGAGCTGTTTTTT. Its translation: CASSTLVPGELFF.

In this sample, this clonotype is medium-sized. The genes are TRBV28 and TRBJ2-7; D possibly matches TRBD1 or TRBD2 (5 bases each). This CDR3 is 14 amino acids long. Germline CDR1 reads MDHEN; CDR2 reads SYDVKM. V was shortened by 5 bases and J by 3 bases, with 14 bases between the two germline ends. CDR3 bases: TGTGCCAGCAGTCCCCCCGGGACCAGCTACGAGCAGTACTTC. Translating it yields CASSPPGTSYEQYF.

This clonotype is medium-sized (0.01 to 0.1%) in the sample. The V call is TRBV2, the J call TRBJ1-2; D remains ambiguous. Germline CDR1 and CDR2: SNHLY and FYNNEI. The CDR3 is 14 residues long. Trimming removed 1 base at V and 3 bases at J, with 9 bases between. The CDR3 coding sequence is TGTGCCAGCAGTGAAGTGTCGGGTTACTATGGCTACACCTTC. As protein: CASSEVSGYYGYTF.

Worth noting for this clonotype: Lacking the conserved final phenylalanine or tryptophan, this CDR3 likely reflects a read error. It is unclear where the CDR3 begins or ends on the DNA, so no DNA is shown, and the CDR3 is as TCRdb lists it. The V and J genes are TRBV7-6 and TRBJ2-7; the table calls TRBD1, which could not be checked here. The germline gives CDR1 SGHVS, CDR2 FNYEAQ. Ends included, the CDR3 has 15 residues. CDR3 region: CASSPERTGDYERYL.

By sample share, this clonotype is medium-sized. The rearrangement uses TRBV24-1 and TRBJ1-6; 7 nucleotides align to TRBD1. CDR1 and CDR2 (germline): KGHDR, SFDVKD. This CDR3 comprises 13 residues. The junction had 5 bases not matched to a gene; V was cut back by 6 bases and J by 10 bases. The CDR3: CATSRDSLSPLHF. For the CDR3, the DNA is TGTGCCACCAGTCGGGACAGCCTATCACCCCTCCACTTT.

This clonotype rates as medium-sized. This rearrangement joins TRBV27 to TRBJ2-7; D is uncertain. Germline CDR1 reads MNHEY; CDR2 reads SMNVEV (reference sequence). Trimming removed 6 bases at V and 0 bases at J, with 9 bases between. This CDR3 spans 13 amino acids. CDR3: CASREEDSYEQYF. DNA for the CDR3: TGTGCCAGCAGGGAAGAGGACTCCTACGAGCAGTACTTC.

This clonotype is classed as medium-sized. V usage is TRBV7-2 and J usage is TRBJ2-3; D may be TRBD1 or TRBD2 (5 bases each). CDR3 length equals 14 residues. Trimming left V 3 bases short and J 4 bases short, with 11 bases between. Germline-derived CDR1 and CDR2 are SGHTA and FQGNSA. Here the CDR3 reads CASSFSQGADTQYF. DNA for the CDR3: TGTGCCAGCAGCTTTAGCCAGGGAGCAGATACGCAGTATTTT.

This chain joins TRBV12-3 or TRBV12-4 and TRBJ2-1; perhaps D is TRBD1 or TRBD2 (5 bases each). The CDR3 is 15 residues long. Trimming left V 7 bases short and J 3 bases short, with 16 bases between. CDR3 in amino acids: CASTLSGRFYNEQFF. CDR3 in DNA: TGTGCCAGCACCTTATCGGGACGGTTCTACAATGAGCAGTTCTTC.

This clonotype is termed medium-sized (0.01 to 0.1%). J is TRBJ2-1 and V is TRBV18; D tentatively reads TRBD1 or TRBD2 (5 bases each). Germline loops: CDR1 KGHSH, CDR2 LQKENI. V was cut by 0 bases and J by 2 bases, with 11 bases left in between. This CDR3 is built from 16 residues. The CDR3 here is CASSPPGESAYNEQFF. The CDR3 nucleotides are TGTGCCAGCTCACCACCGGGGGAGTCCGCCTACAATGAGCAGTTCTTC.

This clonotype is medium-sized by share. The chain employs TRBV20-1 and TRBJ1-1; D is ambiguous. CDR3 length: 13 amino acids. CDR1 and CDR2 (germline): DFQATT, SNEGSKA (reference sequence). The V end lost 6 bases, the J end lost 5 bases, and 16 bases lay between the germline ends. CDR3 sequence (DNA): TGCAGTGCCCGGATGGGTCTGGAGACTGAAGCTTTCTTT. It encodes CSARMGLETEAFF.

This clonotype has a handful of counts. This chain's CDR3 is CASGVDGNYGYTF. CDR3 nucleotide sequence: TGTGCCAGCGGGGTCGACGGGAACTATGGCTACACCTTC. The rearrangement joins TRBV2 to TRBJ1-2; D unresolved. The V gene's germline CDR1 is SNHLY and CDR2 FYNNEI. Trimming removed 8 bases from V and 2 bases from J, with 12 bases in between. CDR3 size: 13 residues.

This clonotype counts as medium-sized. The J gene is TRBJ2-2, the V gene TRBV4-2; 7 positions match TRBD1. Germline lookup yields CDR1 LGHNA and CDR2 YNFKEQ. J lost 5 bases, V lost 0 bases, and 6 bases had no gene match. CDR3 length: 16 amino acids. This CDR3 reads CASSQEKTGWTGELFF. The CDR3 nucleotides read TGTGCCAGCAGCCAAGAGAAGACAGGGTGGACCGGGGAGCTGTTTTTT.

By share, this clonotype counts as medium-sized. V usage is TRBV19 and J usage is TRBJ2-7, with D tentatively TRBD1 (6 bases). Per the germline V gene, CDR1 is LNHDA and CDR2 is SQIVND (reference sequence). The V gene lost 1 base and the J gene lost 6 bases, with 7 bases spanning the gap. This CDR3 contains 12 residues. Written as DNA, the CDR3 is TGTGCCAGTAGTATAGGGACAGCCGAGCAGTACTTC. Translating gives CASSIGTAEQYF.

Within the sample, this clonotype is large. V gene TRBV29-1 combines with J gene TRBJ2-1, with a tentative D call TRBD2 (6 bases). Germline values: CDR1 SQVTM, CDR2 ANQGSEA. This CDR3 is built from 11 residues. Trimming took off 3 bases at V and 7 bases at J, with 7 bases between the two ends. The CDR3 DNA follows: TGCAGCGTTGATCGGGGGAATGAGCAGTTCTTC. Its translation is CSVDRGNEQFF.

By its share, this clonotype is medium-sized. The rearrangement uses TRBV24-1 and TRBJ2-5; possible D gene TRBD2, 6 bases. CDR3 length: 13 amino acids. The V gene's germline CDR1 is KGHDR and CDR2 SFDVKD. V was cut by 12 bases and J by 2 bases, with 15 bases left in between. CDR3 DNA: TGTGCCTCGGAGCCAGGGACTCAAGAGACCCAGTACTTC. Residues: CASEPGTQETQYF.

This clonotype is medium-sized. V gene TRBV2 combines with J gene TRBJ1-2; TRBD1 agrees at 9 bases. The germline V gene has CDR1 SNHLY and CDR2 FYNNEI. The CDR3 is made up of 14 amino acids. Unmatched junction bases numbered 10, after V lost 7 bases and J lost 7 bases. As DNA, the CDR3 is TGTGCCAGCACCACGGGACAGGGCATAGGTGGCTACACCTTC. Amino acids: CASTTGQGIGGYTF.

This clonotype was seen more than once but under ten times. A clone one base away is much larger, so this may be a read error. The chain recombines TRBV14 with TRBJ2-2, with D perhaps TRBD1 or TRBD2 (5 bases each). This CDR3 region has 16 residues. Per germline, CDR1 SGHDN and CDR2 FVKESK. The CDR3: CASSPWGTANTGELSF. Here the CDR3 DNA reads TGTGCCAGCAGCCCCTGGGGGACGGCGAACACCGGGGAGCTGTCTTTT.

This clonotype counts as medium-sized. The chain couples TRBV28 to TRBJ2-7, with D perhaps TRBD1 (5 bases). Germline values: CDR1 MDHEN, CDR2 SYDVKM. This CDR3 has 14 amino acids. V was pared by 3 bases and J by 2 bases, with 11 bases between. Written as DNA, the CDR3 is TGTGCCAGCAGTTTTGGCGACAGAACCTACGAGCAGTACTTC. Residues: CASSFGDRTYEQYF.

Only a few counts were recorded for this clonotype. CDR3 sequence reads: CACRDVTYEQYF. CDR3 nucleotides: TGTGCCTGCCGGGACGTCACCTACGAGCAGTACTTC. The rearrangement joins TRBV30 to TRBJ2-7; the D call may be TRBD1 or TRBD2 (5 bases each). Germline assignment: CDR1 GTSNPN and CDR2 SVGIG (reference sequence). This CDR3 spans 12 amino acids. V was shortened by 6 bases and J by 2 bases, with 11 bases between the two germline ends.

This clonotype was counted between two and nine times. A read error may be the cause here, since a much bigger clone is one base away. The missing conserved phenylalanine or tryptophan at the end of this CDR3 makes a read error likely. The V and J genes are TRBV19 and TRBJ2-7, with a tentative D call TRBD1 (7 bases). Between the trimmed V and J ends, which lost 4 bases and 3 bases, there was a span of 16 bases. CDR3 length: 15 amino acids. Germline CDR1 and CDR2: LNHDA and SQIVND (reference sequence). The CDR3 is CASSTGGTAIYEQYL. The CDR3 nucleotides read TGTGCCAGTAGTACCGGCGGGACAGCTATCTACGAGCAGTACCTC.